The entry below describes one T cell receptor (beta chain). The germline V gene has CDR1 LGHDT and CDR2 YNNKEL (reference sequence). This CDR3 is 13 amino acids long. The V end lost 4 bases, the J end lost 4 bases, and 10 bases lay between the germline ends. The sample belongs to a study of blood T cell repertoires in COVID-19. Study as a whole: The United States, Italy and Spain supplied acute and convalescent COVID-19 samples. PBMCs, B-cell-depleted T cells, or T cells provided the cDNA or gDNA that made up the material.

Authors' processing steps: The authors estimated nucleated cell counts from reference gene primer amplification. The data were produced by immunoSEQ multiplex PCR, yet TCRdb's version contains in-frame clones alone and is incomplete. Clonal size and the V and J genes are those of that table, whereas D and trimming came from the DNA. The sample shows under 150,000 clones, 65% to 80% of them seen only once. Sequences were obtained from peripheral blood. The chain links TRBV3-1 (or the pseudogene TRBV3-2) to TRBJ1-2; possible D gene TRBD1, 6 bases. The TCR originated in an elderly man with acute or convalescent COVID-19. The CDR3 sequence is CASSLGGAYGYTF. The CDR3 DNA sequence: TGTGCCAGCAGCCTCGGGGGGGCCTATGGCTACACCTTC.